These 14 T cell receptor beta chains were all obtained from the same sample, sequenced in a study of T cells in Graves' hyperthyroidism and ophthalmopathy. Amplified regions were TCR beta CDR3 sequences from RNA transcripts. RT-PCR in the first round (using the HTBI primer set) targeted the TCR CDR3. TCRdb called the multiplex PCR reads again in MiXCR, with one record for every CDR3 protein. This table has approximately 870,000 distinct CDR3 sequences, 38% appearing once. The material sequenced was blood. The receptors here all came from a man younger than 35 with Graves' hyperthyroidism.

The chain combines TRBV10-3 with TRBJ1-5; D possibly corresponds to TRBD1 (5 bases). The germline V gene has CDR1 ENHRY and CDR2 SYGVKD. CDR3 length equals 13 residues. The CDR3 nucleotides are TGTGCTAGAGCGGGCAGGGAGAACCAGCCCCAGCATTTT. Encoded protein: CARAGRENQPQHF.

This chain joins TRBV2 and TRBJ2-6; 7 positions match TRBD1. After removal of 6 bases from V and 2 bases from J, the junction contained 1 base not matched to a gene. From germline, CDR1 is SNHLY and CDR2 FYNNEI. This CDR3 has 14 residues. CDR3 in amino acids: CASRGTAGANVLTF. In DNA, the CDR3 is TGTGCCAGCAGGGGGACAGCTGGGGCCAACGTCCTGACTTTC.

This clonotype was seen a few times. The rearrangement joins TRBV12-3 or TRBV12-4 to TRBJ1-6; TRBD1 matches at 10 bases. Germline trimming cut 3 bases from V and 1 base from J; bases unmatched to any gene: 3. This CDR3 spans 17 amino acids. The CDR3 DNA reads as TGTGCCAGCAGTTTCTGGGACAGGGGTTCCTATAATTCACCCCTCCACTTT. This codes for CASSFWDRGSYNSPLHF.

This clonotype has more than one count but fewer than ten. The J gene is TRBJ1-4, the V gene TRBV9; D is unresolved. The CDR3 is 13 residues long. Between the trimmed V and J ends, which lost 4 bases and 0 bases, there was a span of 4 bases. In germline, CDR1 is SGDLS, CDR2 YYNGEE. CDR3 loop: CASSFSTNEKLFF. In DNA, the CDR3 is TGTGCCAGCAGCTTCTCAACTAATGAAAAACTGTTTTTT.

This clonotype came up many times. One end of the junction fails to match germline, which may point to a read error. This chain uses TRBV2 with TRBJ2-5; D is perhaps TRBD1 or TRBD2 (5 bases each). Germline V lookup: CDR1 SNHLY, CDR2 FYNNEI. This CDR3 contains 13 residues. CDR3 region: CASSEDRDVECSF. CDR3 sequence (DNA): TGTGCCAGCAGTGAAGACCGGGACGTCGAATGTTCTTTC.

The V gene is TRBV5-5, the J gene TRBJ2-5, with 11 bases aligning to TRBD2. V was clipped by 1 base and J by 3 bases; unmatched bases: 5. CDR1 is SGHKS, CDR2 YYEKEE, per germline (reference sequence). This CDR3 is 16 amino acids long. This chain's CDR3 is CASSLRLAGYEETQYF. The CDR3 DNA is TGTGCCAGCAGCTTGAGACTAGCGGGGTACGAAGAGACCCAGTACTTC.

This clonotype has just a few counts. The rearrangement uses TRBV6-5 and TRBJ1-2; D possibly corresponds to TRBD1 (6 bases). V dropped 9 bases and J dropped 6 bases, with 14 bases sitting between them. Looked up from germline, CDR1 is MNHEY and CDR2 is SVGAGI. CDR3 length equals 12 residues. CDR3 nucleotide sequence: TGTGCCAGTCGGGGGACATTGGATGGCTACACCTTC. This encodes CASRGTLDGYTF.

This clonotype has at least ten counts. The chain employs TRBV29-1 and TRBJ2-7; 7 bases align to TRBD1. Germline V gives CDR1 SQVTM, CDR2 ANQGSEA. Trimming at V came to 4 bases and at J to 6 bases, leaving 6 bases not matched to a gene. CDR3 size: 12 residues. The chain's CDR3 is CSVAKGAGEQYF. CDR3 coding DNA: TGCAGCGTTGCGAAGGGGGCAGGCGAGCAGTACTTC.

V is TRBV7-2 and J is TRBJ2-7; D may correspond to TRBD1 or TRBD2 (5 bases each). Germline CDR1 is SGHTA and CDR2 is FQGNSA. The V and J ends lost 6 bases and 5 bases respectively, with 20 bases between them. CDR3 length: 15 residues. The CDR3, as DNA: TGTGCCAGCAGTTCCCCTCCGGGACCGGGCCACGAGCAGTACTTC. This sequence encodes CASSSPPGPGHEQYF.

Comment on this clonotype: This may come from a read error, since a much larger clone is one base off. V is TRBV7-6 and J is TRBJ1-1; possible D gene TRBD1, 6 bases. Germline CDR1 SGHVS, CDR2 FNYEAQ. The CDR3 length is 13 residues. The CDR3, as DNA: TGTGCCAGCAGCTTTGATCAGGGGAGAGAAGCTTCCTTT. It is translated as CASSFDQGREASF.

This clonotype has ten or more counts. In DNA, the CDR3 is TGTGCCAGCAGCTTAAGGCGGATACCGACAGGACTCCAAGAGACCCAGTACTTC. It is translated as CASSLRRIPTGLQETQYF. The V gene is TRBV7-8, the J gene TRBJ2-5, with TRBD1 as a possible D gene (6 bases). The V gene's germline CDR1 is SGHVS and CDR2 FQNEAQ. Trimming stripped 2 bases from V and 1 base from J, with 20 bases between. The CDR3 contains 18 residues.

J is TRBJ2-5 and V is TRBV20-1; 8 nucleotides match TRBD2. V shed 2 bases, J shed 2 bases, and the junction held 10 bases outside the gene matches. The CDR3 spans 16 residues. From germline, CDR1 is DFQATT and CDR2 SNEGSKA (reference sequence). This CDR3 reads CSARLGSGGGQETQYF. CDR3 sequence (DNA): TGCAGTGCTAGACTCGGCAGCGGGGGAGGACAAGAGACCCAGTACTTC.

This clonotype was observed many times. This chain uses TRBV7-2 with TRBJ2-7; no clear D. This CDR3 has 14 residues. From germline, CDR1 is SGHTA and CDR2 FQGNSA. The germline V and J ends were trimmed by 5 bases and 2 bases, with 13 bases remaining between them. For the CDR3, the DNA is TGTGCCAGCAGCCAGGATGTGCAGGCCTACGAGCAGTACTTC. This encodes CASSQDVQAYEQYF.

This clonotype came up many times. The chain couples TRBV7-9 to TRBJ1-1; 9 bases match TRBD1. Germline loops: CDR1 SEHNR, CDR2 FQNEAQ (reference sequence). The J segment lost 2 bases and the V segment lost 10 bases, leaving 5 bases of the junction unmatched. The CDR3 is made up of 13 amino acids. This CDR3 reads CATPTGGNTEAFF. The CDR3 DNA sequence: TGTGCCACCCCGACAGGGGGAAACACTGAAGCTTTCTTT.